A selection of T cell receptor beta chains follows, all from one sample in a study of cytomegalovirus exposure and HLA in healthy donors. Sequenced by immunoSEQ multiplex PCR; TCRdb stores in-frame clones only, minus some. Of 250,000 to 350,000 clones in the sample, more than 80% are singletons; the top ten hold 3.5% to 4%. The sample taken for sequencing was PBMCs. Every receptor here comes from a middle-aged man in good health and CMV-seropositive. CDR3s include the opening cysteine and the closing phenylalanine or tryptophan. The D gene is left open where the match is weak. A row's size may be missing; if present it is once, few, many or a size class.

abundance,v_gene,d_gene,j_gene,CDR3aa,CDR3nt
NA,TRBV27,TRBD1,TRBJ1-4,CASSSTGNVFEKLFF,TGTGCCAGCAGTTCGACAGGGAACGTGTTTGAAAAACTGTTTTTT
NA,TRBV28,TRBD1,TRBJ1-2,CASSQFPPTGRDGYTF,TGTGCCAGCAGCCAATTCCCTCCGACAGGGCGGGATGGCTACACCTTC
NA,TRBV9,TRBD2,TRBJ2-5,CASSVGLADQETQYF,TGTGCCAGCAGCGTAGGCCTAGCGGATCAAGAGACCCAGTACTTC
few,TRBV2,TRBD1,TRBJ1-1,CASSEAGTGLYTEAFF,TGTGCCAGCAGTGAAGCGGGGACAGGGTTGTACACTGAAGCTTTCTTT
NA,TRBV5-1,TRBD1,TRBJ2-3,CASSLGGTGFTDTQYF,TGCGCCAGCAGCTTGGGCGGGACAGGGTTCACAGATACGCAGTATTTT
NA,TRBV18,NA,TRBJ2-1,CASSPRLGFEQFF,TGTGCCAGCTCACCACGACTAGGATTTGAGCAGTTCTTC
NA,TRBV27,NA,TRBJ2-3,CASRRQKGDRDTQYF,TGTGCCAGCCGCCGCCAAAAGGGAGATCGAGATACGCAGTATTTT
NA,TRBV7-9,TRBD1,TRBJ2-7,CASSLTGGKFDEQYF,TGTGCCAGCAGCTTGACAGGGGGAAAGTTTGACGAGCAGTACTTC
NA,TRBV27,TRBD1,TRBJ1-5,CASSRTGGELAQHF,TGTGCCAGCAGTCGGACAGGGGGAGAATTGGCCCAGCATTTT
NA,TRBV27,TRBD1,TRBJ1-2,CASSLGQDYGYTF,TGTGCCAGCAGTTTAGGACAGGACTATGGCTACACCTTC
NA,TRBV6-5,TRBD1,TRBJ1-2,CASRRQGLHYGYTF,TGTGCCAGCAGGCGACAGGGGTTGCACTATGGCTACACCTTC
few,TRBV7-9,NA,TRBJ2-7,CASSLVAYEQYF,TGTGCCAGCAGCTTAGTAGCCTACGAGCAGTACTTC
NA,TRBV7-9,NA,TRBJ1-4,CASSLGGESTNEKLFF,TGTGCCAGCAGCTTAGGTGGGGAGTCAACTAATGAAAAACTGTTTTTT
NA,TRBV6-5,TRBD1,TRBJ2-7,CASTTDRGGNEQYF,TGTGCCAGCACGACGGACAGGGGCGGCAACGAGCAGTACTTC
NA,TRBV27,TRBD1,TRBJ1-1,CASSSPRDRGLNTEAFF,TGTGCCAGCAGTTCCCCCCGGGACAGGGGGTTGAACACTGAAGCTTTCTTT
NA,TRBV29-1,TRBD2,TRBJ2-5,CSIYSGGGRETQYF,TGCAGCATATATAGCGGGGGTGGAAGAGAGACCCAGTACTTC
NA,TRBV20-1,NA,TRBJ1-2,CSAAGYGYTF,TGCAGTGCCGCGGGCTATGGCTACACCTTC
NA,TRBV27,NA,TRBJ1-1,CASSQTGPDTEAFF,TGTGCCAGCAGCCAGACAGGACCCGACACTGAAGCTTTCTTT
few,TRBV5-1,NA,TRBJ1-4,CASSLEAGRNEKLFF,TGCGCCAGCAGCTTGGAGGCAGGGCGTAATGAAAAACTGTTTTTT
NA,TRBV28,NA,TRBJ2-7,CASSLRGNEQYF,TGTGCCAGCAGTCTCAGGGGCAACGAGCAGTACTTC
NA,TRBV11-1,NA,TRBJ1-1,CASSLNRVEAFF,TGTGCCAGCAGCTTAAACAGGGTGGAAGCTTTCTTT
NA,TRBV27,TRBD2,TRBJ2-7,CASSRTGTSGIYEQYF,TGTGCCAGCAGCAGAACCGGGACTAGCGGGATCTACGAGCAGTACTTC
NA,TRBV6-1,TRBD1,TRBJ2-1,CASSAVRGLYNEQFF,TGTGCCAGCAGTGCGGTCAGGGGGCTTTACAATGAGCAGTTCTTC
NA,TRBV6-5,NA,TRBJ2-7,CASSFRYGEQYF,TGTGCCAGCAGTTTCCGGTACGGCGAGCAGTACTTC
once,TRBV2,TRBD1,TRBJ1-1,CASSLTGRLTEAFF,TGTGCCAGCAGTCTGACAGGGAGGCTCACTGAAGCTTTCTTT
NA,TRBV5-1,NA,TRBJ2-3,CASSLDQTVGTDTQYF,TGCGCCAGCAGCTTGGATCAGACTGTGGGCACAGATACGCAGTATTTT
NA,TRBV11-2,TRBD2,TRBJ2-7,CASSRGLAGISYEQYF,TGTGCCAGCAGCCGAGGACTAGCGGGTATCTCCTACGAGCAGTACTTC
NA,TRBV9,NA,TRBJ2-3,CASSVVPSGSTDTQYF,TGTGCCAGCAGCGTAGTGCCCAGCGGCAGCACAGATACGCAGTATTTT
NA,TRBV4-2,NA,TRBJ1-2,CASSQRANYGYTF,TGTGCCAGCAGCCAGCGCGCTAACTATGGCTACACCTTC
NA,TRBV27,NA,TRBJ2-7,CASSLRGYEQYF,TGTGCCAGCAGTTTAAGGGGGTACGAGCAGTACTTC
NA,TRBV7-8,NA,TRBJ1-1,CASSLQGRAFF,TGTGCCAGCAGCTTACAGGGAAGGGCTTTCTTT
NA,TRBV5-4,TRBD2,TRBJ2-7,CASSLVGGSSYEQYF,TGTGCCAGCAGCTTGGTCGGCGGGAGCTCCTACGAGCAGTACTTC
NA,TRBV27,TRBD1,TRBJ2-1,CAARDRNYNEQFF,TGTGCCGCCCGGGACAGGAATTACAATGAGCAGTTCTTC
NA,TRBV27,TRBD2,TRBJ2-7,CATAPLAGGGEQYF,TGTGCCACCGCACCGCTAGCGGGAGGAGGCGAGCAGTACTTC
NA,TRBV10-1,TRBD2,TRBJ2-7,CASSESVAGDLF,TGCGCCAGCAGTGAGTCAGTAGCGGGGGACCTTTTC
NA,TRBV2,NA,TRBJ2-1,CASSGFDEQFF,TGTGCCAGCAGTGGTTTCGATGAGCAGTTCTTC
NA,TRBV4-1,NA,TRBJ1-5,CASSQDARGSNQPQHF,TGCGCCAGCAGCCAAGATGCTCGGGGTAGCAATCAGCCCCAGCATTTT
NA,TRBV6-5,TRBD1,TRBJ1-1,CASSYTPWTGGTEAFF,TGTGCCAGCAGTTACACTCCCTGGACAGGGGGAACTGAAGCTTTCTTT
NA,TRBV7-9,TRBD1,TRBJ1-2,CASSRTGGGYTF,TGTGCCAGCAGCCGGACAGGCGGTGGCTACACCTTC
NA,TRBV9,TRBD1,TRBJ1-2,CASSVTPGQGKDGYTF,TGTGCCAGCAGCGTTACGCCGGGACAGGGAAAGGATGGCTACACCTTC
NA,TRBV10-3,NA,TRBJ2-7,CAISEQTGGLAWHSYEQYF,TGTGCCATCAGTGAACAAACCGGGGGGCTAGCGTGGCACTCCTACGAGCAGTACTTC